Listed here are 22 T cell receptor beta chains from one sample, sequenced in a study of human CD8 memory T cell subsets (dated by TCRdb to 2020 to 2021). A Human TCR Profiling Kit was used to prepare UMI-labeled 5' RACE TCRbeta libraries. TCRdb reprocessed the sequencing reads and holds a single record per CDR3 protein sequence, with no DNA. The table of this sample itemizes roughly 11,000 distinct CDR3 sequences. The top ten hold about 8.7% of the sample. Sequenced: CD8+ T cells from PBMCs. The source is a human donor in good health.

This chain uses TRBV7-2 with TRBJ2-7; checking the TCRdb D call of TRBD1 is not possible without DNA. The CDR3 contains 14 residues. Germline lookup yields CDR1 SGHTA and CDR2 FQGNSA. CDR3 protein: CASSWDRALYEQYF.

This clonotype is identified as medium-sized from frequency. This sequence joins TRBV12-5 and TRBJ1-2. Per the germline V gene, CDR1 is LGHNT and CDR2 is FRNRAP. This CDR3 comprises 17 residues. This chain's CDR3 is CASGLVHDDFVRYGYTF.

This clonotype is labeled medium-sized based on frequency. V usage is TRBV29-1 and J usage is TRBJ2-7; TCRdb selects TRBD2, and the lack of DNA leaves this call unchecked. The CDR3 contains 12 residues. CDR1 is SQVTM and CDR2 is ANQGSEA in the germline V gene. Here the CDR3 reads CSVVLAGYEQYF.

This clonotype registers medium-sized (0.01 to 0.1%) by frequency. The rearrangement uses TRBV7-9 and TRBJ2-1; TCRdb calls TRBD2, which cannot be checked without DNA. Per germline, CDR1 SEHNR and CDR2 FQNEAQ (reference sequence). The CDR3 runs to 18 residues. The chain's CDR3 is CASSSSLGGFTPYNEQFF.

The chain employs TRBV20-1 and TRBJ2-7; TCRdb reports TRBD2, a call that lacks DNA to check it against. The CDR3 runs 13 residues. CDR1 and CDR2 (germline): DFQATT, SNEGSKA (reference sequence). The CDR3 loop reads CSAAAGAGYEQYF.

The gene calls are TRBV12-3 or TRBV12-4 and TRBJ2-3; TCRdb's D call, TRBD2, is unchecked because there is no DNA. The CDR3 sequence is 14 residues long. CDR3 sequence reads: CASRVSGRADTQYF.

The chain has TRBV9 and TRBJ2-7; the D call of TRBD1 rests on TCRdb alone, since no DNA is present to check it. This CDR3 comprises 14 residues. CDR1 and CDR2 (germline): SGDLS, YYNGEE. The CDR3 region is CASSVGGTGYEQYF.

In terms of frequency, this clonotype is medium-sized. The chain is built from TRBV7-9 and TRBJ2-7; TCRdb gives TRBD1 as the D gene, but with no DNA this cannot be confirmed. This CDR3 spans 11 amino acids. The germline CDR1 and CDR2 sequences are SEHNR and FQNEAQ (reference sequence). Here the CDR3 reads CASSPGYEQYF.

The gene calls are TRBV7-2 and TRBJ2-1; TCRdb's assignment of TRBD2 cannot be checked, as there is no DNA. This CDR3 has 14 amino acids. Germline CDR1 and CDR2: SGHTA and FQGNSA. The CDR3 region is CASSFGLVFNEQFF.

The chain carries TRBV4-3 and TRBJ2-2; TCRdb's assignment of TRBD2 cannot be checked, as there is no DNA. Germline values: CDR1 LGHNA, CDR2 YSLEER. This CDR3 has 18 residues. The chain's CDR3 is CASSQDPSTSLNTGELFF.

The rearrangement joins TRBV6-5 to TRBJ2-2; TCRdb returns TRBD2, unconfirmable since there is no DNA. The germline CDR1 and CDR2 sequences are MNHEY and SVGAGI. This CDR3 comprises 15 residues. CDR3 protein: CASSYEGVQGGELFF.

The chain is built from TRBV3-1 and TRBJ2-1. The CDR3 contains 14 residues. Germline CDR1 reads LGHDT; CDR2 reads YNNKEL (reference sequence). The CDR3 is CASSQDLAGHEQFF.

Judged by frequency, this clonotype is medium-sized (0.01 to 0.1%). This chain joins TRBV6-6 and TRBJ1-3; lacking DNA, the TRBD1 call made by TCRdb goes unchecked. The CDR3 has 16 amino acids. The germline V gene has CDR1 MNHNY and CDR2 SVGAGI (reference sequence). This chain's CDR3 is CASSYSRASRGNTIYF.

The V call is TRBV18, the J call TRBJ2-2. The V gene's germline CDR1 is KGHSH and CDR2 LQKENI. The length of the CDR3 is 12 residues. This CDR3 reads CASSPLHGELFF.

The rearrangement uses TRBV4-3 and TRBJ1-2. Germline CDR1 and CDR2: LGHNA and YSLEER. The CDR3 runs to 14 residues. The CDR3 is CASSQSDGNYGYTF.

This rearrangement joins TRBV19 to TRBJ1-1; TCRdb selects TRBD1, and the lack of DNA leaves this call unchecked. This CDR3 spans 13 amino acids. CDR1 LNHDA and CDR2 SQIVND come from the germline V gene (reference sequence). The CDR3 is CASSLGGGTEAFF.

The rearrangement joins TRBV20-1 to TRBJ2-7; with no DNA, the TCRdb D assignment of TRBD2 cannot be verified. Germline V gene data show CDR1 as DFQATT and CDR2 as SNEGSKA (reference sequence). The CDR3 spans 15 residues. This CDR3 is CSARAGTSGLYEQYF.

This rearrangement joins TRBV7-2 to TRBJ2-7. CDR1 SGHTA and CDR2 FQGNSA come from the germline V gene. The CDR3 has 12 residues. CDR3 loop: CASKGGSYEQYF.

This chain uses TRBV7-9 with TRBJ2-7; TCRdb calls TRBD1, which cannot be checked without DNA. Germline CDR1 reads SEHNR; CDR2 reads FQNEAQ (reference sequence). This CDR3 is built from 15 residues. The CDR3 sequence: CASSPVGQDQNEQYF.

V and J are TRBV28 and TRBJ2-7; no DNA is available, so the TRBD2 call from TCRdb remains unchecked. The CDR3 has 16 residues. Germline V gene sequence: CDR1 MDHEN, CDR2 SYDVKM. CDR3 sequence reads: CASSLETSGVSYEQYF. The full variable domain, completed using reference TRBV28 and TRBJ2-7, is DVKVTQSSRYLVKRTGEKVFLECVQDMDHENMFWYRQDPGLGLRLIYFSYDVKMKEKGDIPEGYSVSREKKERFSLILESASTNQTSMYLCASSLETSGVSYEQYFGPGTRLTVT.

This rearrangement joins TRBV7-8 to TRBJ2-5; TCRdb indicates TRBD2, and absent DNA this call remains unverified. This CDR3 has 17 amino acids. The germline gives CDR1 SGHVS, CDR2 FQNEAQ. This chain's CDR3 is CASSPRLAGGLQETQYF. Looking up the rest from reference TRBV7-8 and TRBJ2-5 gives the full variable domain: GAGVSQSPRYKVAKRGQDVALRCDPISGHVSLFWYQQALGQGPEFLTYFQNEAQLDKSGLPSDRFFAERPEGSVSTLKIQRTQQEDSAVYLCASSPRLAGGLQETQYFGPGTRLLVL.

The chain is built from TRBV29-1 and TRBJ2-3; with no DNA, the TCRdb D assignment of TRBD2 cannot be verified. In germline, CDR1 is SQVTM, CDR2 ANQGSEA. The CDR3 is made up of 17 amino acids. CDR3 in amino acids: CSVEDLPGSGVTDTQYF.